Each of the 32 T cell receptor beta chains below was sequenced from the same sample in a study of T cells after posttransplantation cyclophosphamide. Control samples came 1 year after myeloablative marrow transplants with methotrexate plus calcineurin inhibitor. Sequencing used immunoSEQ multiplex PCR; TCRdb keeps in-frame clones, though not all of them. The profile shows 9,000 to 15,000 clones, 81% of them singletons. The specimen was PBMCs, collected more than 350 days after allogeneic stem cell transplant with calcineurin inhibitor and methotrexate. Source of these receptors: a male patient aged 30 to 39 who received an allogeneic stem cell transplant from an unrelated donor, was CMV-positive, and had acute GVHD only. Some T cells may originate from the graft donor.

Only one count was recorded for this clone. V usage is TRBV2 and J usage is TRBJ1-2; a possible D gene is TRBD1 (5 bases). With 8 bases removed from V and 2 bases from J, the gap between germline ends came to 9 bases. This CDR3 is 12 amino acids long. CDR1 and CDR2 (germline): SNHLY, FYNNEI. CDR3 nucleotide sequence: TGTGCCAGCCGACAGAACAACTATGGCTACACCTTC. This translates into CASRQNNYGYTF.

J is TRBJ2-5 and V is TRBV7-3, with 7 positions matching TRBD2. With 1 base clipped from V and 3 bases from J, the junction kept 2 bases outside the gene matches. The CDR3 length is 14 residues. CDR1 and CDR2 from the germline V gene are SGHTA and FQGTGA. The CDR3 sequence: CASSLMGGEETQYF. The CDR3 DNA follows: TGTGCCAGCAGCTTAATGGGAGGGGAAGAGACCCAGTACTTC.

The chain links TRBV28 to TRBJ1-2, with 7 bases aligning to TRBD1. J lost 4 bases, V lost 4 bases, and 9 bases had no gene match. This CDR3 spans 15 amino acids. The germline CDR1 and CDR2 sequences are MDHEN and SYDVKM. The CDR3 region has the DNA TGTGCCAGCAGTTCCCATACCCGGGACAGCTATGGCTACACCTTC. Encoded protein: CASSSHTRDSYGYTF.

V and J are TRBV6-5 and TRBJ2-7, with a weak D call TRBD2 (5 bases). V lost 2 bases and J 1 base, leaving 6 bases between the germline ends. The length of the CDR3 is 13 residues. The germline gives CDR1 MNHEY, CDR2 SVGAGI. CDR3 coding DNA: TGTGCCAGCAGTTACAGGGAGTCCTACGAGCAGTACTTC. It is translated as CASSYRESYEQYF.

This clone was observed a handful of times. The chain employs TRBV7-9 and TRBJ1-4, with 9 bases matching TRBD1. Germline values: CDR1 SEHNR, CDR2 FQNEAQ (reference sequence). V was pared by 5 bases and J by 7 bases, with 5 bases of the junction left unmatched. There are 14 residues in the CDR3. The CDR3 DNA reads TGTGCCAGCAGCCCCGGGACAGGGCGTGAAAAACTGTTTTTT. The encoded protein is CASSPGTGREKLFF. Together with reference TRBV7-9 and TRBJ1-4, the CDR3 gives the full variable domain: DTGVSQNPRHKITKRGQNVTFRCDPISEHNRLYWYRQTLGQGPEFLTYFQNEAQLEKSRLLSDRFSAERPKGSFSTLEIQRTEQGDSAMYLCASSPGTGREKLFFGSGTQLSVL.

This clone was picked up a small number of times. The V and J genes are TRBV7-3 and TRBJ1-6; 7 bases align to TRBD1. The CDR3 runs 16 residues. V shed 5 bases and J 8 bases; nucleotides not matched to a gene: 12. Germline V gene lookup returns CDR1 SGHTA and CDR2 FQGTGA. CDR3 protein: CASSPNNRGEDSPLHF. The CDR3, as DNA: TGTGCCAGCAGCCCGAACAACAGGGGAGAGGATTCACCCCTCCACTTT. The whole variable domain, filled in from reference TRBV7-3 and TRBJ1-6, reads GAGVSQTPSNKVTEKGKYVELRCDPISGHTALYWYRQSLGQGPEFLIYFQGTGAADDSGLPNDRFFAVRPEGSVSTLKIQRTERGDSAVYLCASSPNNRGEDSPLHFGNGTRLTVT.

The chain combines TRBV6-5 with TRBJ2-7; maybe TRBD2 (6 bases). Germline V gene sequence: CDR1 MNHEY, CDR2 SVGAGI. Deletions cut 4 bases from V and 3 bases from J, with 13 bases between. The CDR3 length is 14 residues. CDR3 in amino acids: CASSSPMRGYEQYF. CDR3 nucleotides: TGTGCCAGCAGTTCCCCCATGCGGGGCTACGAGCAGTACTTC.

The chain carries TRBV5-6 and TRBJ2-2, with D perhaps TRBD1 (5 bases). Germline lookup yields CDR1 SGHDT and CDR2 YYEEEE. The CDR3 spans 16 residues. V was pared by 0 bases and J by 5 bases, with 14 bases between. CDR3 protein: CASSLVGQGSTGELFF. The CDR3 DNA follows: TGTGCCAGCAGCTTGGTAGGCCAGGGTTCGACCGGGGAGCTGTTTTTT. Full variable domain (remainder filled in from reference TRBV5-6 and TRBJ2-2): DAGVTQSPTHLIKTRGQQVTLRCSPKSGHDTVSWYQQALGQGPQFIFQYYEEEERQRGNFPDRFSGHQFPNYSSELNVNALLLGDSALYLCASSLVGQGSTGELFFGEGSRLTVL.

The genes are TRBV4-2 and TRBJ2-5; possible D gene TRBD1, 6 bases. The DNA matches TRBJ2-7 better at its end, which makes the J call doubtful. The CDR3 sequence is 15 residues long. In germline, CDR1 is LGHNA, CDR2 YNFKEQ. The CDR3 DNA sequence: TGTGCCAGCAGCCAAGAATTGCAGGGGCCCTACGAGCAGTACTTC. This translates into CASSQELQGPYEQYF.

This clone occurred a few times. The CDR3: CASALGWTSGGNEQFF. The CDR3 nucleotides read TGTGCCAGTGCCCTCGGTTGGACTAGCGGGGGTAATGAGCAGTTCTTC. The V call is TRBV19, the J call TRBJ2-1, with TRBD2 matching 13 bases. This CDR3 region has 16 residues. The V and J ends lost 8 bases and 7 bases, in that order; junction bases with no gene match: 11. The V gene's germline CDR1 is LNHDA and CDR2 SQIVND (reference sequence).

V usage is TRBV2 and J usage is TRBJ2-3; D unclear. The germline V and J ends were trimmed by 5 bases and 2 bases, with 11 bases remaining between them. The CDR3 contains 14 residues. CDR1 SNHLY and CDR2 FYNNEI come from the germline V gene. CDR3 in DNA: TGTGCCAGCAGTTCCTTAGCTTTCACAGATACGCAGTATTTT. Its translation is CASSSLAFTDTQYF.

The chain combines TRBV5-6 with TRBJ1-5, with 7 bases aligning to TRBD1. The ends lost 2 bases at V and 5 bases at J; junction bases unmatched: 7. This CDR3 contains 15 residues. Germline V gene data show CDR1 as SGHDT and CDR2 as YYEEEE. CDR3 nucleotides: TGTGCCAGCAGCTTACACGACAGGGTGGATCAGCCCCAGCATTTT. The encoded protein is CASSLHDRVDQPQHF.

The rearrangement links TRBV15 to TRBJ2-6; D might be TRBD2 (5 bases). This CDR3 region has 15 residues. The ends were cut back, 5 bases at V and 0 bases at J, with 8 bases in the middle. Germline V gene sequence: CDR1 LNHNV, CDR2 YYDKDF (reference sequence). The CDR3 coding sequence is TGTGCCACCAGCTCACGGGACTCTGGGGCCAACGTCCTGACTTTC. Translation: CATSSRDSGANVLTF. Based on the CDR3 plus reference TRBV15 and TRBJ2-6, the full variable domain is DAMVIQNPRYQVTQFGKPVTLSCSQTLNHNVMYWYQQKSSQAPKLLFHYYDKDFNNEADTPDNFQSRRPNTSFCFLDIRSPGLGDTAMYLCATSSRDSGANVLTFGAGSRLTVL.

V gene TRBV29-1 combines with J gene TRBJ1-1; 8 bases map to TRBD1. The CDR3 is 14 residues long. Trimming at V came to 4 bases and at J to 4 bases, leaving 8 bases not matched to a gene. From germline, CDR1 is SQVTM and CDR2 ANQGSEA. CDR3 DNA: TGCAGCGTTGGCTCAGGGACAGGTGGCACTGAAGCTTTCTTT. This encodes CSVGSGTGGTEAFF.

The V call is TRBV10-3, the J call TRBJ2-7; no clear D. CDR1 is ENHRY and CDR2 is SYGVKD in the germline V gene. V lost 6 bases and J lost 3, with 6 bases in between. This CDR3 has 11 amino acids. CDR3 coding DNA: TGTGCCATCAGCCTAAACTACGAGCAGTACTTC. Residues: CAISLNYEQYF.

Only a few counts were recorded for this clone. The J gene is TRBJ2-2, the V gene TRBV7-3; D might be TRBD2 (6 bases). Germline lookup yields CDR1 SGHTA and CDR2 FQGTGA. The germline V and J ends were trimmed by 5 bases and 5 bases, with 15 bases remaining between them. The CDR3 runs 15 residues. CDR3 amino acids: CASSPARGITGELFF. The DNA for the CDR3 is TGTGCCAGCAGCCCTGCGCGGGGAATAACCGGGGAGCTGTTTTTT.

The chain joins TRBV6-5 to TRBJ2-1; D is ambiguous. Trimming took off 0 bases at V and 7 bases at J, with 4 bases between the two ends. Looked up from germline, CDR1 is MNHEY and CDR2 is SVGAGI. The CDR3 is 12 amino acids. The CDR3 protein is CASSYSGNEQFF. The DNA of the CDR3 is TGTGCCAGCAGTTACTCCGGGAATGAGCAGTTCTTC.

This rearrangement joins TRBV7-2 to TRBJ2-7; D is unresolved. Trimming cost V 1 base and J 0 bases, with 7 bases left between them. The CDR3 spans 14 residues. Germline values: CDR1 SGHTA, CDR2 FQGNSA. CDR3 sequence: CASSLVMSSYEQYF. The DNA for the CDR3 is TGTGCCAGCAGCTTAGTGATGAGCTCCTACGAGCAGTACTTC.

The chain is built from TRBV7-2 and TRBJ1-2; D unclear. Trimming took off 1 base at V and 4 bases at J, with 7 bases between the two ends. Germline CDR1 is SGHTA and CDR2 is FQGNSA. The CDR3 covers 13 residues. The CDR3 spells CASSLVTSYGYTF. DNA for the CDR3: TGTGCCAGCAGCTTAGTGACAAGCTATGGCTACACCTTC.

This clone was recorded a few times. The rearrangement joins TRBV5-4 to TRBJ1-2, with TRBD1 matching 9 bases. Germline V gives CDR1 SGHNT, CDR2 YYREEE (reference sequence). Trimming took 4 bases from V and 7 from J; bases not matched to a gene: 14. The CDR3 has 16 amino acids. The CDR3, as DNA: TGTGCCAGCAGCGACTCCTGGGGACAGGGTGACTCTGGCTACACCTTC. As protein: CASSDSWGQGDSGYTF. Full variable domain (rest looked up from reference TRBV5-4 and TRBJ1-2): ETGVTQSPTHLIKTRGQQVTLRCSSQSGHNTVSWYQQALGQGPQFIFQYYREEENGRGNFPPRFSGLQFPNYSSELNVNALELDDSALYLCASSDSWGQGDSGYTFGSGTRLTVV.

The chain links TRBV9 to TRBJ2-3; the match to TRBD1 covers 9 bases. V was pared by 7 bases and J by 3 bases, with 12 bases of the junction left unmatched. CDR3 length: 16 amino acids. Germline-derived CDR1 and CDR2 are SGDLS and YYNGEE. This CDR3 reads CASSMGTGLKTDTQYF. CDR3 coding DNA: TGTGCCAGCTCGATGGGGACAGGGCTAAAGACAGATACGCAGTATTTT. Full variable domain (remainder filled in from reference TRBV9 and TRBJ2-3): DSGVTQTPKHLITATGQRVTLRCSPRSGDLSVYWYQQSLDQGLQFLIQYYNGEERAKGNILERFSAQQFPDLHSELNLSSLELGDSALYFCASSMGTGLKTDTQYFGPGTRLTVL.

The V gene is TRBV11-2, the J gene TRBJ2-7; TRBD1 matches 8 bases. J was trimmed by 7 bases and V by 0 bases; bases with no gene match: 11. Germline V CDR1 and CDR2: SGHAT, FQNNGV. The CDR3 consists of 16 residues. CDR3 in DNA: TGTGCCAGCAGCTTAGATAGGGACAGGCCAAGTTTGGAGCAGTACTTC. It encodes CASSLDRDRPSLEQYF.

The chain links TRBV2 to TRBJ1-1; 7 bases map to TRBD1. Looked up from germline, CDR1 is SNHLY and CDR2 is FYNNEI. CDR3 length: 12 residues. V lost 10 bases and J lost 0; bases outside the gene matches: 2. In DNA, the CDR3 is TGTGCCATCGGACAGGTGAACACTGAAGCTTTCTTT. Its protein is CAIGQVNTEAFF.

The chain links TRBV5-6 to TRBJ2-7; 8 positions match TRBD1. CDR3 length equals 14 residues. Germline CDR1 SGHDT, CDR2 YYEEEE. Trimming cost V 3 bases and J 3 bases; bases outside gene matches: 5. As DNA, the CDR3 is TGTGCCAGCAGCTCCCCAGGGGGCCTCTACGAGCAGTACTTC. This gives the protein CASSSPGGLYEQYF.

The chain has TRBV15 and TRBJ1-4; TRBD1 matches at 9 bases. The CDR3 contains 15 residues. The J segment lost 2 bases and the V segment lost 11 bases, leaving 9 bases of the junction unmatched. Germline CDR1 reads LNHNV; CDR2 reads YYDKDF (reference sequence). The CDR3 is CAFRDRDPTNEKLFF. The DNA of the CDR3 is TGTGCCTTCCGGGACAGGGATCCTACTAATGAAAAACTGTTTTTT. Using reference TRBV15 and TRBJ1-4 for the parts outside the CDR3, the full variable domain is DAMVIQNPRYQVTQFGKPVTLSCSQTLNHNVMYWYQQKSSQAPKLLFHYYDKDFNNEADTPDNFQSRRPNTSFCFLDIRSPGLGDTAMYLCAFRDRDPTNEKLFFGSGTQLSVL.

This chain uses TRBV7-6 with TRBJ2-1, with D possibly TRBD2 on 5 matching bases. Trimming pared 1 base from V and 3 bases from J, leaving 7 bases between. The CDR3 spans 14 residues. CDR1 and CDR2 from the germline V gene are SGHVS and FNYEAQ. CDR3 protein: CASSLGRDYNEQFF. The CDR3 coding sequence is TGTGCCAGCAGCTTAGGTCGGGACTACAATGAGCAGTTCTTC.

The gene calls are TRBV28 and TRBJ1-5, with 7 bases that match TRBD1. The ends lost 1 base at V and 10 bases at J; junction bases unmatched: 7. The CDR3 totals 14 residues. Germline CDR1 and CDR2: MDHEN and SYDVKM. CDR3 sequence: CASSLFTGAGPQHF. CDR3 DNA: TGTGCCAGCAGTTTATTTACAGGGGCAGGACCCCAGCATTTT.

This sequence joins TRBV4-1 and TRBJ2-1, with 9 bases aligning to TRBD2. CDR3 length: 15 residues. The V gene's germline CDR1 is MGHRA and CDR2 YSYEKL. The V and J ends lost 1 base and 6 bases, in that order; junction bases with no gene match: 4. The CDR3 DNA reads as TGCGCCAGCAGCCAAGTAGTAGCGGGAGCCAATGAGCAGTTCTTC. The encoded protein is CASSQVVAGANEQFF.

The chain carries TRBV5-6 and TRBJ2-1; D unclear. Germline loops: CDR1 SGHDT, CDR2 YYEEEE. Trimming removed 2 bases from V and 15 bases from J, with 12 bases in between. The CDR3 has 11 amino acids. The CDR3 region has the DNA TGTGCCAGCAGCTTAAGCCTAGAGTCGTTCTTC. This encodes CASSLSLESFF.

The CDR3 DNA reads TGTGCCAGCTCACCACGGGGCAGGGAGCTGTTTTTT. Amino acid sequence: CASSPRGRELFF. This chain joins TRBV18 and TRBJ2-2; perhaps TRBD1 as D (5 bases). Per the germline V gene, CDR1 is KGHSH and CDR2 is LQKENI. This CDR3 is built from 12 residues. The ends were cut back, 1 base at V and 9 bases at J, with 6 bases in the middle.

This chain uses TRBV6-6 with TRBJ1-1, with 8 positions matching TRBD1. The V gene end was trimmed by 5 bases and the J gene end by 1 base; junction bases not matched to a gene: 6. The CDR3 is 15 amino acids. The germline CDR1 and CDR2 sequences are MNHNY and SVGAGI (reference sequence). The CDR3 loop is CASSGLGTGNTEAFF. The CDR3 coding sequence is TGTGCCAGCAGTGGGCTGGGGACAGGGAACACTGAAGCTTTCTTT.

The genes are TRBV7-2 and TRBJ2-3; 10 bases are shared with TRBD2. The V and J ends lost 5 bases and 4 bases, in that order; junction bases with no gene match: 3. Germline CDR1 and CDR2: SGHTA and FQGNSA. The CDR3 has 14 amino acids. The CDR3 is CASSPGTSADTQYF. The CDR3 DNA follows: TGTGCCAGCAGCCCCGGGACTAGCGCAGATACGCAGTATTTT.